Listed here is a single T cell receptor (beta chain). Trimming cost V 3 bases and J 9 bases, with 14 bases left between them. The CDR3 loop spans 12 amino acids. Germline loops: CDR1 GTSNPN, CDR2 SVGIG (reference sequence). The data derive from a study of graft-versus-host responses after intestinal transplantation. TCRdb's copy holds only in-frame clones and misses some; the assay was immunoSEQ multiplex PCR. The sample lists around 7,400 clones, more than 65% seen once, with around 20% in the top ten. Graft tissue processing released intraepithelial and lamina propria lymphocytes. This sample comprised ileum tissue, obtained roughly eight months after intestinal transplantation. The genes are TRBV30 and TRBJ1-1; D perhaps matches TRBD1 (6 bases). This clonotype originated in a human patient who received an intestinal transplant, so some T cells may come from the graft donor. CDR3 DNA sequence: TGTGCCTGGAGGGCCGCGTGGGACAAAGCTTTCTTT. Protein product: CAWRAAWDKAFF.